The T cell receptor beta chain under discussion was sequenced for a study of CD8 T cells in ankylosing spondylitis. Study results and caveats: Disease-linked clones were CD8+ and relatively rare in peripheral blood. For ankylosing spondylitis blood, a TCR beta motif of about eight highly homologous variants appeared characteristic. Reportedly, matched ankylosing spondylitis synovial fluid was significantly enriched for disease-linked clones.

As the method for making TCR beta libraries, quantitative 5'-RACE with molecular barcodes was used. TCRdb re-called the 5' RACE reads with MiXCR, one entry per CDR3 protein. The sample has roughly 86,000 distinct CDR3 sequences, around 9.4% seen once. This clonotype appeared many times. The antigen is unknown. CDR3 size: 13 residues. Germline V lookup: CDR1 MDHEN, CDR2 SYDVKM. With 6 bases clipped from V and 7 bases from J, the junction kept 7 bases outside the gene matches. Sequencing was carried out using blood, either unsorted or a sorted T cell fraction (not recorded which). The chain is built from TRBV28 and TRBJ1-2, with 8 bases lining up with TRBD1. The origin of this receptor is a male donor with ankylosing spondylitis or in good health (not recorded which). The CDR3 nucleotides are TGTGCCAGCAGGGGTCGGACAGGGTCTGGCTACACCTTC. It codes for CASRGRTGSGYTF.